This is a list of T cell receptor beta chains from one sample in a study of cytomegalovirus exposure and HLA in healthy donors. Here immunoSEQ multiplex PCR was the method, and the copy in TCRdb shows in-frame clones only, minus some. The profile covers 150,000 to 200,000 clones, with 65% to 80% appearing a single time and roughly 2.8% taken by the ten largest. Material: PBMCs. These receptors all stem from a woman aged 40 to 50 in good health and CMV-seropositive. Each CDR3 is given with its conserved first and last residue. The D gene is left open where the match is weak. Rows may omit the clone size; those that give it use once, few, many or a size class.

clone_size: .; v_call: TRBV2; j_call: TRBJ2-7; d_call: TRBD1; cdr3_nt: TGTGCCAGCAGTGTCGAGACAGGGGGCTCCTACGAGCAGTACTTC; cdr3_aa: CASSVETGGSYEQYF
clone_size: .; v_call: TRBV11-3; j_call: TRBJ1-5; d_call: TRBD1; cdr3_nt: TGTGCCAGCAGCTCTGGGACAGCAGAGCCTCAGCCCCAGCATTTT; cdr3_aa: CASSSGTAEPQPQHF
clone_size: few; v_call: TRBV2; j_call: TRBJ2-1; d_call: TRBD1; cdr3_nt: TGTGCCAGCAGTGTGGGGGACAGAGCAACCAATGAGCAGTTCTTC; cdr3_aa: CASSVGDRATNEQFF
clone_size: .; v_call: TRBV6-4; j_call: TRBJ2-7; d_call: TRBD1; cdr3_nt: TGTGCCAGAAGGACAGGCTACGAGCAGTACTTC; cdr3_aa: CARRTGYEQYF
clone_size: .; v_call: TRBV7-6; j_call: TRBJ2-3; d_call: .; cdr3_nt: TGTGCCAGCAGCTCTACCGGGATTAGCACAGATACGCAGTATTTT; cdr3_aa: CASSSTGISTDTQYF
clone_size: .; v_call: TRBV7-9; j_call: TRBJ2-3; d_call: .; cdr3_nt: TGTGCCAGCAGCTTACTAAGCACAGATACGCAGTATTTT; cdr3_aa: CASSLLSTDTQYF
clone_size: .; v_call: TRBV16; j_call: TRBJ2-2; d_call: TRBD1; cdr3_nt: TGTGCCAGCAGCCGGGACAGGGTTTCCACCGGGGAGCTGTTTTTT; cdr3_aa: CASSRDRVSTGELFF
clone_size: once; v_call: TRBV5-1; j_call: TRBJ1-1; d_call: .; cdr3_nt: TGTGCCAGCAGCTTGGCCGCGGGTTCGGTGAATGAAGCTTTCTTT; cdr3_aa: CASSLAAGSVNEAFF
clone_size: .; v_call: TRBV7-2; j_call: TRBJ2-7; d_call: TRBD1; cdr3_nt: TGTGCCAGCAGCCCGCGGGACAGGGGCGAGCAGTACTTC; cdr3_aa: CASSPRDRGEQYF
clone_size: .; v_call: TRBV18; j_call: TRBJ2-7; d_call: TRBD1; cdr3_nt: TGTGCCAGCTCACCACGTAGAACAGGGGGTTCCTACGAGCAGTACTTC; cdr3_aa: CASSPRRTGGSYEQYF
clone_size: .; v_call: TRBV6-5; j_call: TRBJ2-3; d_call: TRBD2; cdr3_nt: TGTGCCAGCAGTTCCGGACTAGCGGGCACAGATACGCAGTATTTT; cdr3_aa: CASSSGLAGTDTQYF
clone_size: .; v_call: TRBV5-4; j_call: TRBJ2-1; d_call: .; cdr3_nt: TGTGCCAGCAGCTTAGGAGGGAGCTCCTACAATGAGCAGTTCTTC; cdr3_aa: CASSLGGSSYNEQFF
clone_size: few; v_call: TRBV30; j_call: TRBJ2-7; d_call: TRBD1; cdr3_nt: TGTGCCTGGAGCCCGAAGGTGGGACAGGGGGTGAAGTACGAGCAGTACTTC; cdr3_aa: CAWSPKVGQGVKYEQYF
clone_size: .; v_call: TRBV7-2; j_call: TRBJ1-6; d_call: .; cdr3_nt: TGTGCCAGCAGCTTAGCGACAGTAAGCTCCTATAATTCACCCCTCCACTTT; cdr3_aa: CASSLATVSSYNSPLHF
clone_size: .; v_call: TRBV7-2; j_call: TRBJ2-1; d_call: TRBD2; cdr3_nt: TGTGCCAGCAGCTTATTGGGACTAGCGGGGGGGGATGAGCAGTTCTTC; cdr3_aa: CASSLLGLAGGDEQFF
clone_size: .; v_call: TRBV12-5; j_call: TRBJ1-1; d_call: .; cdr3_nt: TGTGCTAGTGGTTTGAGGGACACTCCTAACACTGAAGCTTTCTTT; cdr3_aa: CASGLRDTPNTEAFF
clone_size: .; v_call: TRBV7-9; j_call: TRBJ2-7; d_call: TRBD2; cdr3_nt: TGTGCCAGCAGCCCCAAGGGGACTACAACCTACGAGCAGTACTTC; cdr3_aa: CASSPKGTTTYEQYF
clone_size: .; v_call: TRBV7-2; j_call: TRBJ2-7; d_call: TRBD2; cdr3_nt: TGTGCCAGCAGCTTAGATAGCGGGAGGCAGGAGCAGTACTTC; cdr3_aa: CASSLDSGRQEQYF
clone_size: .; v_call: TRBV4-3; j_call: TRBJ2-3; d_call: TRBD2; cdr3_nt: TGCGCCAGCAGCCAAAGCGGGGGGGCCGCAGATACGCAGTATTTT; cdr3_aa: CASSQSGGAADTQYF
clone_size: .; v_call: TRBV30; j_call: TRBJ1-3; d_call: .; cdr3_nt: TGTGCCTGGAACGCCGACAGTCGGAACACCATATATTTT; cdr3_aa: CAWNADSRNTIYF
clone_size: .; v_call: TRBV5-1; j_call: TRBJ1-4; d_call: .; cdr3_nt: TGCGCCAGCAGCCCTCCGGGGGGGCAGGAAAAACTGTTTTTT; cdr3_aa: CASSPPGGQEKLFF
clone_size: few; v_call: TRBV7-2; j_call: TRBJ2-5; d_call: .; cdr3_nt: TGTGCCAGCAGCTTAAGCTCCCAGGGGCAAGAGACCCAGTACTTC; cdr3_aa: CASSLSSQGQETQYF
clone_size: .; v_call: TRBV19; j_call: TRBJ2-2; d_call: TRBD2; cdr3_nt: TGTGCCAGTAGTTTAGCCCTGGGACTAGCGGGGGGGCGCCGGGGCACCGGGGAGCTGTTTTTT; cdr3_aa: CASSLALGLAGGRRGTGELFF
clone_size: .; v_call: TRBV27; j_call: TRBJ1-4; d_call: .; cdr3_nt: TGTGCCAGCAGAAAAATAGGAGGGGACGAAAAACTGTTTTTT; cdr3_aa: CASRKIGGDEKLFF
clone_size: .; v_call: TRBV18; j_call: TRBJ2-5; d_call: TRBD1; cdr3_nt: TGTGCCAGCTCATCGGGACAGGGGCTCTTGCAGACCCAGTACTTC; cdr3_aa: CASSSGQGLLQTQYF
clone_size: once; v_call: TRBV7-2; j_call: TRBJ2-2; d_call: TRBD2; cdr3_nt: TGTGCCAGCAGTGTAAACGGGAGGGGCAGGACCGGGGAGCTGTTTTTT; cdr3_aa: CASSVNGRGRTGELFF
clone_size: few; v_call: TRBV4-3; j_call: TRBJ1-4; d_call: TRBD1; cdr3_nt: TGCGCCAGCAGCCAAGATTTGACCAGGGGGGAACGGAATGAAAAACTGTTTTTT; cdr3_aa: CASSQDLTRGERNEKLFF
clone_size: .; v_call: TRBV6-6; j_call: TRBJ1-4; d_call: TRBD1; cdr3_nt: TGTGCCAGCAGGGACCGGGACAGGGGGCAGGAAAAACTGTTTTTT; cdr3_aa: CASRDRDRGQEKLFF
clone_size: .; v_call: TRBV5-4; j_call: TRBJ1-3; d_call: .; cdr3_nt: TGTGCCAGCAGCTTGGCCCGGGACAATAGAAACACCATATATTTT; cdr3_aa: CASSLARDNRNTIYF
clone_size: .; v_call: TRBV9; j_call: TRBJ2-1; d_call: TRBD2; cdr3_nt: TGTGCCAGCAGCGTAGGTGCGGGAGGGCACTACAATGAGCAGTTCTTC; cdr3_aa: CASSVGAGGHYNEQFF
clone_size: .; v_call: TRBV2; j_call: TRBJ2-3; d_call: TRBD2; cdr3_nt: TGTGCCAGCAGCGCACTAGCGGGAGGATTGGATACGCAGTATTTT; cdr3_aa: CASSALAGGLDTQYF
clone_size: .; v_call: TRBV5-4; j_call: TRBJ2-3; d_call: TRBD2; cdr3_nt: TGTGCCAGCAGCAGTTATTTAGCGGGGGGGCTCGCGCAGTATTTT; cdr3_aa: CASSSYLAGGLAQYF
clone_size: few; v_call: TRBV18; j_call: TRBJ1-2; d_call: TRBD1; cdr3_nt: TGTGCCAGCTCATCCGGACAGGTGCCTCTTAATGGCTACACCTTC; cdr3_aa: CASSSGQVPLNGYTF
clone_size: .; v_call: TRBV6-5; j_call: TRBJ1-1; d_call: TRBD1; cdr3_nt: TGTGCCAGCCGACCCGGGACAGGGGCTAGTACTGAAGCTTTCTTT; cdr3_aa: CASRPGTGASTEAFF
clone_size: .; v_call: TRBV5-1; j_call: TRBJ1-3; d_call: .; cdr3_nt: TGCGCCAGCAGCATATCCGGACAGCCTGGAAACACCATATATTTT; cdr3_aa: CASSISGQPGNTIYF
clone_size: few; v_call: TRBV6-5; j_call: TRBJ1-4; d_call: .; cdr3_nt: TGTGCCAGCAGTTACTCTTGGGCGACTAATGAAAAACTGTTTTTT; cdr3_aa: CASSYSWATNEKLFF
clone_size: few; v_call: TRBV7-9; j_call: TRBJ2-1; d_call: .; cdr3_nt: TGTGCCAGCAGCTTAGTAGGGGTAGCAGAATCCTACAATGAGCAGTTCTTC; cdr3_aa: CASSLVGVAESYNEQFF
clone_size: .; v_call: TRBV27; j_call: TRBJ2-7; d_call: TRBD1; cdr3_nt: TGTGCCAGCAGGCCCCAGGGGGCGCTAACCTACGAGCAGTACTTC; cdr3_aa: CASRPQGALTYEQYF
clone_size: .; v_call: TRBV5-1; j_call: TRBJ2-6; d_call: TRBD2; cdr3_nt: TGCGCCAGCAACACCATAGCGGGAGACCCCGGGGCCAACGTCCTGACTTTC; cdr3_aa: CASNTIAGDPGANVLTF
clone_size: few; v_call: TRBV9; j_call: TRBJ2-5; d_call: TRBD2; cdr3_nt: TGTGCCAGCAGCGCCGGACTAGCGGGGGAGGAGACCCAGTACTTC; cdr3_aa: CASSAGLAGEETQYF
clone_size: .; v_call: TRBV7-6; j_call: TRBJ2-3; d_call: TRBD2; cdr3_nt: TGTGCCAGCAGCTTAGGACTAGCGGGGGGCACAGATACGCAGTATTTT; cdr3_aa: CASSLGLAGGTDTQYF
clone_size: .; v_call: TRBV5-1; j_call: TRBJ1-2; d_call: .; cdr3_nt: TGCGCCAGCAGCCGAGGTTTGGGTGATGGCTACACCTTC; cdr3_aa: CASSRGLGDGYTF
clone_size: .; v_call: TRBV19; j_call: TRBJ1-6; d_call: .; cdr3_nt: TGTGCCAGTAGTATGAGTTGGGGGCCTGGTTCACCCCTCCACTTT; cdr3_aa: CASSMSWGPGSPLHF